This T cell receptor (beta chain) stems from a study of blood T cell repertoires in COVID-19. Study-wide context: Sources were T cells, B-cell-depleted T cells, or PBMCs; the material itself was cDNA or gDNA.

TCRdb keeps only in-frame clones here, not all; method: immunoSEQ multiplex PCR. The sample holds under 100,000 clones, around 87% seen once. This clone was seen a single time. Germline V gene lookup returns CDR1 LGHDT and CDR2 YNNKEL (reference sequence). V dropped 0 bases and J dropped 2; count of bases not matched to a gene: 12. The CDR3 loop spans 19 amino acids. The sample taken for sequencing was peripheral blood. The origin of this receptor is a male donor with acute or convalescent COVID-19. This rearrangement joins TRBV3-1 (or the pseudogene TRBV3-2) to TRBJ2-1, with 8 bases identical to TRBD2. The CDR3 region is CASSQDPGGAGVAYNEQFF. The CDR3 DNA reads as TGTGCCAGCAGCCAAGACCCAGGAGGAGCGGGGGTGGCCTACAATGAGCAGTTCTTC.